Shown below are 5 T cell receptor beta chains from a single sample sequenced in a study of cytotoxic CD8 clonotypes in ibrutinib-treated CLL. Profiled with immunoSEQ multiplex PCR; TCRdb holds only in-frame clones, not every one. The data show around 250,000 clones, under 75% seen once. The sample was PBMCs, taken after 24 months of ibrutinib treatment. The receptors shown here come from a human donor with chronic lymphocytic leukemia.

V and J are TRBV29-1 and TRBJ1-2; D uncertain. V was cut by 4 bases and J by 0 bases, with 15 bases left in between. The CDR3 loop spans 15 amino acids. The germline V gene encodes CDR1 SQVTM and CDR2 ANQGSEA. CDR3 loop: CSVGRATGPNYGYTF. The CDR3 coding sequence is TGCAGCGTTGGTCGGGCCACCGGTCCTAACTATGGCTACACCTTC.

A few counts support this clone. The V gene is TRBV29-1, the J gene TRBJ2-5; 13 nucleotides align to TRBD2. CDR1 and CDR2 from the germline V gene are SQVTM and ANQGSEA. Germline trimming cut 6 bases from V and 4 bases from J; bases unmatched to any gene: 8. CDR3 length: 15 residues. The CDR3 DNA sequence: TGCAGCGTGGAGATACTAGCGGGAGGGATAGAGACCCAGTACTTC. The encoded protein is CSVEILAGGIETQYF.

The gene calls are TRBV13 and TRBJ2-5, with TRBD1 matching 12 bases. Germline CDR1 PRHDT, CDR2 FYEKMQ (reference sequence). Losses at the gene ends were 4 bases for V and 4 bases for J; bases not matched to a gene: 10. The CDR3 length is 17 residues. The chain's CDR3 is CASSWAFGTGGLETQYF. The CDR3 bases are TGTGCCAGCAGCTGGGCATTCGGGACAGGGGGCTTAGAGACCCAGTACTTC. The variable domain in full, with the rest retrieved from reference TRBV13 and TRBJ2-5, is AAGVIQSPRHLIKEKRETATLKCYPIPRHDTVYWYQQGPGQDPQFLISFYEKMQSDKGSIPDRFSAQQFSDYHSELNMSSLELGDSALYFCASSWAFGTGGLETQYFGPGTRLLVL.

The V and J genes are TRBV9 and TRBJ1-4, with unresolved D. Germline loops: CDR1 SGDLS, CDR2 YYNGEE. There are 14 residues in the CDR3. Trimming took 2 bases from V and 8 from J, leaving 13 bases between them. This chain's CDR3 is CASSVDPKEEKLFF. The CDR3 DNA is TGTGCCAGCAGCGTGGACCCCAAGGAGGAAAAACTGTTTTTT.

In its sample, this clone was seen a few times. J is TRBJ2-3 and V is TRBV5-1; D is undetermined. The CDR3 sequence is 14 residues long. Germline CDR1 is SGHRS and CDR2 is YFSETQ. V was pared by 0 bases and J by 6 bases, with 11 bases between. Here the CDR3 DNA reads TGCGCCAGCAGCTTGGGACGGACGGTCGATACGCAGTATTTT. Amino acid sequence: CASSLGRTVDTQYF.